This entry concerns a single T cell receptor (beta chain). Antigen specificity is unknown. The sample originates from a study of cytomegalovirus exposure and HLA in healthy donors. PCR employed 60 Vbeta and 13 Jbeta primers. Sequenced by immunoSEQ multiplex PCR; TCRdb stores in-frame clones only, minus some. This table has around 79,000 clones, roughly 73% appearing once. Study results and caveats: A later analysis showed HLA-associated TCR beta chains outstripping equally common others in clonal expansion. Accounts indicate the classifier identified cytomegalovirus status with strong specificity and sensitivity.

The CDR3 runs 17 residues. CDR1 and CDR2 (germline): SGHNT, YENEEA. J gave up 3 bases and V 5 bases, and 8 bases lay outside the gene matches. The material sequenced was PBMCs. The chain couples TRBV11-3 to TRBJ2-3, with 13 bases aligning to TRBD2. This sequence was found in a woman in her 40s in good health and CMV-seropositive. CDR3: CASSEAGTSGITDTQYF. The CDR3 nucleotides are TGTGCCAGCAGCGAGGCCGGGACTAGCGGGATAACAGATACGCAGTATTTT. Supplemented by reference TRBV11-3 and TRBJ2-3, the full variable domain reads EAGVVQSPRYKIIEKKQPVAFWCNPISGHNTLYWYLQNLGQGPELLIRYENEEAVDDSQLPKDRFSAERLKGVDSTLKIQPAELGDSAVYLCASSEAGTSGITDTQYFGPGTRLTVL.